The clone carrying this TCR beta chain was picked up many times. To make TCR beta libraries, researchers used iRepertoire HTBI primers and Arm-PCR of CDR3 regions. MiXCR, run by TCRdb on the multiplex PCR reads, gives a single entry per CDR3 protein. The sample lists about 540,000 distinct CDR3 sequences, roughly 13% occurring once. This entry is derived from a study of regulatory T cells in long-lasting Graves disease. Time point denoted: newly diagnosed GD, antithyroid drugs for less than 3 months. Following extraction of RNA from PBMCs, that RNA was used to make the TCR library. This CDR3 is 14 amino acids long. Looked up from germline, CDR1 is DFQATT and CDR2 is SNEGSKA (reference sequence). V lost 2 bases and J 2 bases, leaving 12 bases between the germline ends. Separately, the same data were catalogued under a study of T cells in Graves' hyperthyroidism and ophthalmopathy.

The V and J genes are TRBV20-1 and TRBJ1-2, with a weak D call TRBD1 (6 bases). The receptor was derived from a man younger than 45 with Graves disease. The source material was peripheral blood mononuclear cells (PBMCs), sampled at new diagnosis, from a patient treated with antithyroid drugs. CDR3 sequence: CSARIAGTNYGYTF. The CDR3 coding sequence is TGCAGTGCTAGAATTGCCGGGACAAACTATGGCTACACCTTC.